These 2 T cell receptor beta chains were all obtained from the same sample, sequenced in a study of CD8 T cells in Susac syndrome. A quantity of roughly 0.5 to 1 ug RNA underwent reverse transcription using random hexamers. TCRdb called the immunoSEQ multiplex PCR reads again in MiXCR, with one record for every CDR3 protein. This table holds about 94,000 distinct CDR3 sequences, about 93% found once. Sequenced: CD4+ T cells from PBMCs. The receptors originated from a human donor with Susac syndrome.

The chain employs TRBV15 and TRBJ2-1, with TRBD1 as a possible D gene (6 bases). This CDR3 comprises 13 residues. The germline V and J ends were trimmed by 1 base and 15 bases, with 16 bases remaining between them. Germline values: CDR1 LNHNV, CDR2 YYDKDF (reference sequence). CDR3 sequence (DNA): TGTGCCACCAGCAGAGGCCGACGGGACAAGCGGTTCTTC. As protein: CATSRGRRDKRFF.

The CDR3 DNA follows: TGTGCCAGCTCAGGGACAGGGAGTTCTGAAGCTTTCTTT. Its protein is CASSGTGSSEAFF. V is TRBV18 and J is TRBJ1-1, with TRBD1 matching over 9 bases. There are 13 residues in the CDR3. The germline gives CDR1 KGHSH, CDR2 LQKENI. J lost 6 bases, V lost 5 bases, and 4 bases had no gene match.